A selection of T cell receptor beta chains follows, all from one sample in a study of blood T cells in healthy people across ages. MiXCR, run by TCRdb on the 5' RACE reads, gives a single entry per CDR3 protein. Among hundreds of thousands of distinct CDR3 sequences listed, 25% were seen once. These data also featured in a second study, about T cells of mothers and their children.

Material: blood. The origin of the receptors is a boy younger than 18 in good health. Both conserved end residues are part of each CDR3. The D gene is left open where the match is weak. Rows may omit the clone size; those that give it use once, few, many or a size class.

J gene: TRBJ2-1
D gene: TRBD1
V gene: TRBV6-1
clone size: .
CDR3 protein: CASTRDSPMLSYNEQFF
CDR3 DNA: TGTGCCAGCACCAGGGACAGTCCGATGCTCTCCTACAATGAGCAGTTCTTC

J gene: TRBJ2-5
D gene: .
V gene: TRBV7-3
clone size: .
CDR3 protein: CASSTGGRTPQETQYF
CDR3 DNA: TGTGCCAGCAGCACCGGGGGCAGGACGCCCCAAGAGACCCAGTACTTC

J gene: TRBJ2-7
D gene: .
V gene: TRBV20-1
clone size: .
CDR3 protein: CSARDSRESSYEQYF
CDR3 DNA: TGCAGTGCTAGAGATTCAAGGGAGAGCTCCTACGAGCAGTACTTC

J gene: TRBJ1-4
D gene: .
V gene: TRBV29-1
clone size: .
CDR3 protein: CSVGVGGEKLFF
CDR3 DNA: TGCAGCGTTGGTGTAGGTGGTGAAAAACTGTTTTTT

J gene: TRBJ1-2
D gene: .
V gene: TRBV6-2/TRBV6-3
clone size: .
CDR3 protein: CASSTASWYGYTF
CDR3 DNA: TGTGCCAGCAGTACGGCCTCATGGTATGGCTACACCTTC

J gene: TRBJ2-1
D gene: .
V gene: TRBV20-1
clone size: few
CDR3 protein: CSARGLWAGNQLEQFF
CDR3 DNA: TGCAGTGCTAGGGGTCTGTGGGCGGGGAACCAGTTAGAGCAGTTCTTC

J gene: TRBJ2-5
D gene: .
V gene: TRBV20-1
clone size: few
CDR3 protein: CSANPGVLGETQYF
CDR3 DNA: TGCAGTGCTAATCCAGGGGTCTTAGGAGAGACCCAGTACTTC

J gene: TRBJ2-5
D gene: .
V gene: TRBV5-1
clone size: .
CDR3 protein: CASSSGPKETQYF
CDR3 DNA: TGCGCCAGCAGCTCGGGACCAAAAGAGACCCAGTACTTC

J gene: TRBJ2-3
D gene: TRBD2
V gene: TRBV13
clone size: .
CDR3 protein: CASSLIGVGLAGEDTQYF
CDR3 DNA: TGTGCCAGCAGCTTAATAGGGGTGGGACTAGCGGGGGAGGATACGCAGTATTTT

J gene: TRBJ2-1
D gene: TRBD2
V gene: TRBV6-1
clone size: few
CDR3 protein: CASAGLAGGIKYNEQFF
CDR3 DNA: TGTGCCAGCGCCGGACTAGCGGGGGGCATTAAATACAATGAGCAGTTCTTC

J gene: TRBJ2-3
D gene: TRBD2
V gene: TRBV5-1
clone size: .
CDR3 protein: CASTFAGGSRTDTQYF
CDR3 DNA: TGCGCCAGCACCTTTGCGGGCGGGAGTCGAACAGATACGCAGTATTTT

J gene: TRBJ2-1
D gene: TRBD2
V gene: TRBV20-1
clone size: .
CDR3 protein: CSARGRTSGSYNEQFF
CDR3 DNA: TGCAGTGCTAGAGGACGGACTAGCGGGAGTTACAATGAGCAGTTCTTC

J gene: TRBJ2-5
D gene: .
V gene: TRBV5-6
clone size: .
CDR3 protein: CASSFAVQETQYF
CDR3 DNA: TGTGCCAGCAGCTTTGCCGTCCAAGAGACCCAGTACTTC

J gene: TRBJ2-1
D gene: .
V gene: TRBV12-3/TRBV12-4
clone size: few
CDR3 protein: CASSLKQGNEQFF
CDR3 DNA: TGTGCCAGCAGTTTAAAGCAGGGGAATGAGCAGTTCTTC

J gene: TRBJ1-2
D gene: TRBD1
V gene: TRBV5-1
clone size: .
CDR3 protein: CASSLADRDRGYTF
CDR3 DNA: TGCGCCAGCAGCTTGGCGGACAGGGATCGCGGCTACACCTTC

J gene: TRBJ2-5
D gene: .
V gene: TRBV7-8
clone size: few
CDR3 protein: CASSLREGSQETQYF
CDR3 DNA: TGTGCCAGCAGCTTAAGGGAAGGGTCCCAAGAGACCCAGTACTTC

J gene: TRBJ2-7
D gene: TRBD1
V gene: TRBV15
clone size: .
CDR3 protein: CATSRSQGAASYEQYF
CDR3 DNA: TGTGCCACCAGCAGATCTCAGGGGGCCGCCTCCTACGAGCAGTACTTC

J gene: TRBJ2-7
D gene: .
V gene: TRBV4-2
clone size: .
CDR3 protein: CASSQASDTYEQYF
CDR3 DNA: TGTGCCAGCAGCCAAGCTTCGGATACCTACGAGCAGTACTTC

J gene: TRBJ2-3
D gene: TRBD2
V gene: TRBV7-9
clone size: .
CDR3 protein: CASRILAGAPDTQYF
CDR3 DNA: TGTGCCAGCAGGATACTAGCGGGAGCCCCAGATACGCAGTATTTT

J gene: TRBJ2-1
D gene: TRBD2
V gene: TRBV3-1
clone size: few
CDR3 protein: CASSTRTSGRPISSYNEQFF
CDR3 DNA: TGTGCCAGCAGCACCCGGACTAGCGGGAGGCCTATAAGCTCCTACAATGAGCAGTTCTTC

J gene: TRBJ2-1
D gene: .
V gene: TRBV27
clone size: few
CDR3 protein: CASFPEAFSYNEQFF
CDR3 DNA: TGTGCCAGCTTTCCTGAGGCCTTCTCCTACAATGAGCAGTTCTTC

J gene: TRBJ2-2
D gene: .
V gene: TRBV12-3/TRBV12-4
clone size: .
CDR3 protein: CASSLDGRGELFF
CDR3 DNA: TGTGCCAGCAGTTTAGACGGTCGGGGGGAGCTGTTTTTT